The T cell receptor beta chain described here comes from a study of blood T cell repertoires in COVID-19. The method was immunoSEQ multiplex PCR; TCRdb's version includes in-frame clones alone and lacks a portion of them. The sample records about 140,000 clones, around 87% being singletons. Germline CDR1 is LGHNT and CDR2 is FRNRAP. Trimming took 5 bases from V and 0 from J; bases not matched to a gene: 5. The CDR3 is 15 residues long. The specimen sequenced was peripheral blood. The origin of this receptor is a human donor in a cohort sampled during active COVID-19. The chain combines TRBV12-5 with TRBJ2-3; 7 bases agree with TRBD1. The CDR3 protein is CASGAGTASTDTQYF. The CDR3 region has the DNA TGTGCTAGTGGTGCCGGGACAGCTAGCACAGATACGCAGTATTTT.